These 14 T cell receptor beta chains share one sample of origin, sequenced in a study of shared clonotypes between healthy human individuals. Profiled with immunoSEQ multiplex PCR; TCRdb holds only in-frame clones, not every one. The sample comprises hundreds of thousands of clones, about 74% of which are singletons, and about 1.7% rests with the top ten. The sequenced material came from memory CD4+ T cells sorted from blood. Specified subset: CD45RA-negative fraction. Every receptor here comes from a woman in her twenties or thirties in good health.

V usage is TRBV6-1 and J usage is TRBJ2-6; 8 positions agree with TRBD1. Trimming removed 0 bases from V and 3 bases from J; junction bases left unmatched: 1. The CDR3 runs 16 residues. CDR1 and CDR2 from the germline V gene are MNHNS and SASEGT. The CDR3 sequence is CASSEATGGGANVLTF. CDR3 in DNA: TGTGCCAGCAGTGAAGCTACAGGGGGTGGGGCCAACGTCCTGACTTTC.

The V call is TRBV5-1, the J call TRBJ1-3; D is possibly TRBD1 (5 bases). This CDR3 spans 17 amino acids. The germline V and J ends were trimmed by 0 bases and 0 bases, with 13 bases remaining between them. Per germline, CDR1 SGHRS and CDR2 YFSETQ. The CDR3 protein is CASSLDPTALSGNTIYF. The CDR3 nucleotides are TGCGCCAGCAGCTTGGACCCGACAGCTCTCTCTGGAAACACCATATATTTT.

The chain links TRBV15 to TRBJ2-2; the D gene is possibly TRBD2 (5 bases). V lost 6 bases and J 5 bases, leaving 10 bases between the germline ends. Germline lookup yields CDR1 LNHNV and CDR2 YYDKDF (reference sequence). The CDR3 contains 13 residues. DNA for the CDR3: TGTGCCACCAGACTCACTAGTACCGGGGAGCTGTTTTTT. Its translation is CATRLTSTGELFF.

This clone occurred once. Other nucleotide sequences in the sample specify the same CDR3. This rearrangement joins TRBV28 to TRBJ1-4; D unclear. With 2 bases removed from V and 3 bases from J, the gap between germline ends came to 4 bases. This CDR3 is built from 13 residues. Per germline, CDR1 MDHEN and CDR2 SYDVKM. The CDR3 loop is CASSLRPNEKLFF. Here the CDR3 DNA reads TGTGCCAGCAGTTTAAGGCCTAATGAAAAACTGTTTTTT.

The chain joins TRBV23-1 to TRBJ2-3; maybe TRBD1 (5 bases). TRBV23-1 is reported as an ORF; its role is uncertain. V lost 0 bases to trimming and J lost 2 bases, with 12 bases between them. CDR3 length equals 16 residues. The CDR3 is CASSQSGQTHTDTQYF. DNA for the CDR3: TGCGCCAGCAGTCAATCGGGGCAGACCCACACAGATACGCAGTATTTT.

Note on this clone: A much larger clone is a single base away; this may be a read error. This sample includes further DNA sequences coding for the same CDR3. CDR3 amino acids: CASSRDSTDTQYF. CDR3 bases: TGTGCCAGCTCGCGGGACAGCACAGATACGCAGTATTTT. The chain joins TRBV18 to TRBJ2-3; tentatively, D is TRBD2 (6 bases). Germline V gene data show CDR1 as KGHSH and CDR2 as LQKENI. V lost 6 bases to trimming and J lost 0 bases, with 7 bases between them. The length of the CDR3 is 13 residues.

CDR3 DNA: TGTGCCAGCAGTGGGGGCACCATCTCTGGAAACACCATATATTTT. Translated, it gives CASSGGTISGNTIYF. The chain couples TRBV28 to TRBJ1-3, with D possibly TRBD1 on 6 matching bases. Germline V gene data show CDR1 as MDHEN and CDR2 as SYDVKM. The CDR3 spans 15 residues. Deletions cut 5 bases from V and 0 bases from J, with 11 bases between.

The rearrangement links TRBV9 to TRBJ2-1; TRBD2 matches 11 bases. This CDR3 has 16 residues. V lost 4 bases and J lost 3; bases outside the gene matches: 6. Germline CDR1 reads SGDLS; CDR2 reads YYNGEE. CDR3 amino acids: CASSPRGTSGYNEQFF. CDR3 coding DNA: TGTGCCAGCAGCCCCCGCGGGACTAGCGGCTACAATGAGCAGTTCTTC.

This chain links TRBV11-3 with TRBJ2-7, with D possibly being TRBD1 (6 bases). The V gene lost 1 base and the J gene lost 3 bases, with 13 bases spanning the gap. This CDR3 has 15 residues. Looked up from germline, CDR1 is SGHNT and CDR2 is YENEEA. The CDR3 DNA is TGTGCCAGCAGCTTAGGCCCCTCGACAGGCTACGAGCAGTACTTC. It translates to CASSLGPSTGYEQYF.

The gene calls are TRBV19 and TRBJ2-1, with D possibly matching TRBD2 (6 bases). Trimming shortened V by 4 bases and J by 4 bases, and 14 bases separated the two germline ends. The CDR3 sequence is 15 residues long. Germline CDR1 reads LNHDA; CDR2 reads SQIVND (reference sequence). The CDR3 DNA reads TGTGCCAGTAGTAGGTTGGAGGGCTTTTACAATGAGCAGTTCTTC. It translates to CASSRLEGFYNEQFF.

The V call is TRBV6-1, the J call TRBJ2-3, with D perhaps TRBD2 (6 bases). Germline CDR1 MNHNS, CDR2 SASEGT. Trimming took 7 bases from V and 5 from J, leaving 10 bases between them. The CDR3 consists of 12 residues. The CDR3 here is CASIPGGDTQYF. The DNA for the CDR3 is TGTGCCAGCATCCCCGGGGGAGATACGCAGTATTTT.

This chain connects TRBV5-4 to TRBJ2-5; the D gene could be TRBD1 or TRBD2 (6 bases each). The CDR3 is 13 residues long. Trimming removed 6 bases at V and 1 base at J, with 10 bases between. Germline loops: CDR1 SGHNT, CDR2 YYREEE (reference sequence). The CDR3 DNA sequence: TGTGCCAGCACCGAGGGGGGCCAAGAGACCCAGTACTTC. Residues: CASTEGGQETQYF. The full variable domain, in which reference TRBV5-4 and TRBJ2-5 provide the parts outside the CDR3, is ETGVTQSPTHLIKTRGQQVTLRCSSQSGHNTVSWYQQALGQGPQFIFQYYREEENGRGNFPPRFSGLQFPNYSSELNVNALELDDSALYLCASTEGGQETQYFGPGTRLLVL.

This clone was observed a few times. The J gene is TRBJ1-3, the V gene TRBV2; tentatively, D is TRBD1 (5 bases). Germline loops: CDR1 SNHLY, CDR2 FYNNEI. The germline V and J ends were trimmed by 3 bases and 0 bases, with 12 bases remaining between them. The CDR3 consists of 16 residues. CDR3 region: CASSDQGRSSGNTIYF. DNA for the CDR3: TGTGCCAGCAGTGATCAGGGACGGTCCTCTGGAAACACCATATATTTT. The whole variable domain, remainder taken from reference TRBV2 and TRBJ1-3, is EPEVTQTPSHQVTQMGQEVILRCVPISNHLYFYWYRQILGQKVEFLVSFYNNEISEKSEIFDDQFSVERPDGSNFTLKIRSTKLEDSAMYFCASSDQGRSSGNTIYFGEGSWLTVV.

A remark on this clone: Other DNA sequences in the same sample also yield this CDR3. The CDR3 loop reads CASSRGTAYEQYF. For the CDR3, the DNA is TGTGCCAGTAGTAGGGGGACAGCCTACGAGCAGTACTTC. This chain links TRBV19 with TRBJ2-7; 7 bases line up with TRBD1. V shed 4 bases and J 2 bases; nucleotides not matched to a gene: 2. This CDR3 is built from 13 residues. Germline CDR1 is LNHDA and CDR2 is SQIVND (reference sequence).